This T cell receptor (beta chain) was sequenced for a study of blood T cell repertoires in COVID-19. Looking at the study overall: The study drew acute and convalescent COVID-19 samples from the United States, Italy and Spain. In each case, the material was cDNA or gDNA derived from T cells, B-cell-depleted T cells, or PBMCs.

As originally analysed: Researchers report that nucleated cell counts were estimated from reference gene primer amplification. The method was immunoSEQ multiplex PCR; TCRdb's version includes in-frame clones alone and lacks a portion of them. V and J calls and clone size are copied from that table; D and trimming were computed from the DNA. The repertoire consists of nearly 350,000 clones, with about 86% occurring once and the leading ten covering under 3%. The CDR3 loop spans 11 amino acids. Germline CDR1 PRHDT, CDR2 FYEKMQ (reference sequence). V lost 1 base and J 7 bases, leaving 4 bases between the germline ends.

Input material: peripheral blood. The chain links TRBV13 to TRBJ1-1, with D hard to call. The receptor was derived from a man aged 25 to 40 with active or convalescent COVID-19. The DNA for the CDR3 is TGTGCCAGCAGCTTAGTTAGTGAAGCTTTCTTT. Protein sequence: CASSLVSEAFF.